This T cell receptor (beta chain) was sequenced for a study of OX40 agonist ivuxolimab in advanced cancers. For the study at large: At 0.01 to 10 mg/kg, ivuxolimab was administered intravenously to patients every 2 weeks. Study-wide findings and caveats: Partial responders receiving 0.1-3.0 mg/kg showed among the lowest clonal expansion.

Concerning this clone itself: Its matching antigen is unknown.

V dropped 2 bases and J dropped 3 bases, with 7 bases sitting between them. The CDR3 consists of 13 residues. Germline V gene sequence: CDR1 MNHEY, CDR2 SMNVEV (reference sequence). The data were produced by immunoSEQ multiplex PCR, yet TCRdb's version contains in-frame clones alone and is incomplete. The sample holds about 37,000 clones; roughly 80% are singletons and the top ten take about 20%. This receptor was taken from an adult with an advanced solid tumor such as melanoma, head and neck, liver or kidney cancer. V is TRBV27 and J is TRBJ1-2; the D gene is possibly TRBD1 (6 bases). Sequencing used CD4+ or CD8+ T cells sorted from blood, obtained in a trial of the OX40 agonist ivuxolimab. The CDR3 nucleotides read TGTGCCAGCAGTTTACGACAGGACTATGGCTACACCTTC. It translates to CASSLRQDYGYTF.